This T cell receptor (beta chain) was identified in a study of blood T cell repertoires in COVID-19. About the study: T cells, B-cell-depleted T cells, or PBMCs supplied cDNA or gDNA.

Per the germline V gene, CDR1 is GTSNPN and CDR2 is SVGIG (reference sequence). V was pared by 3 bases and J by 6 bases, with 5 bases of the junction left unmatched. There are 14 residues in the CDR3. Clones were sequenced by immunoSEQ multiplex PCR, and TCRdb holds only the in-frame ones, with some missing. In the table there are 200,000 to 250,000 clones, 85% of which are singletons. The specimen sequenced was peripheral blood. This TCR derives from a woman aged 70 to 79 with COVID-19, enrolled during active disease. The chain has TRBV30 and TRBJ1-5, with 10 positions matching TRBD1. CDR3 sequence (DNA): TGTGCCTGGAGGGCTCGACAGGGGGCTCAGCCCCAGCATTTT. This gives the protein CAWRARQGAQPQHF.